This T cell receptor (beta chain) was sequenced during a study of identical twins. V trimming: 6 bases; J trimming: 1 base; junction bases outside the gene matches: 3. This CDR3 has 14 amino acids. Carrying unique molecular identifiers, the cDNA also gained a universal primer site through template switching. TCRdb reprocessed the 5' RACE reads with MiXCR, giving one entry per CDR3 protein. The sample contains about 700,000 distinct CDR3 sequences, 5.5% to 7.5% of which appear only once. Findings of the study overall: Insertions ran lower in abundant cord blood beta clonotypes, though not in memory repertoires. Sequences that were out-of-frame, alpha and twin-shared displayed an excess of low generation probability. Model-predicted out-of-frame TCR alpha sharing fell below observed values in monozygotic twins.

The table lists this clonotype with many counts. Its specificity is not known. Sequencing input: naive T cells sorted from blood. The chain is built from TRBV12-3 or TRBV12-4 and TRBJ2-5; 9 bases are shared with TRBD1. This clonotype was sampled from a man aged 18 to 30 in good health. The CDR3 region is CASRPGQGQETQYF. The CDR3 nucleotides read TGTGCCAGCAGACCGGGACAGGGCCAAGAGACCCAGTACTTC.